Listed below are T cell receptor beta chains from one sample, sequenced in a study of cytomegalovirus exposure and HLA in healthy donors. The table came from immunoSEQ multiplex PCR; TCRdb's copy has only in-frame clones and leaves some out. Altogether 200,000 or so clones are present, approximately 80% being singletons, with the ten largest covering roughly 7.5%. The sequencing sample was made of PBMCs. The receptors shown here come from a man aged 18-30 years in good health and CMV-seropositive. Each CDR3 is given with its conserved first and last residue. The D gene is left open where the match is weak.

J gene,CDR3 length,D gene,V gene,CDR3 protein
TRBJ2-1,16,TRBD2,TRBV2,CASLGTSGSTYNEQFF
TRBJ1-2,14,.,TRBV19,CASSTRGRGYGYTF
TRBJ1-1,14,.,TRBV9,CASSVQGQNTEAFF
TRBJ2-1,16,TRBD2,TRBV6-5,CASSYALAGAYNEQFF
TRBJ2-5,15,TRBD1,TRBV11-3,CASSLGQGAEETQYF
TRBJ2-7,13,TRBD2,TRBV5-1,CASRLAGVEWQYF
TRBJ2-1,14,TRBD2,TRBV9,CASSITRTSNEQFF
TRBJ2-7,11,.,TRBV29-1,CSVGGTGEQYF
TRBJ1-5,15,.,TRBV11-2,CASSLLAGEDQPQHF
TRBJ2-1,11,.,TRBV28,CASSPGLSRFF
TRBJ2-1,16,TRBD2,TRBV9,CASSVGLAGERSEQFF
TRBJ1-2,16,.,TRBV27,CASRLSPWGLPNGYTF
TRBJ1-2,16,TRBD1,TRBV9,CASSEGDRGGIYGYTF
TRBJ2-3,11,.,TRBV5-6,CASTRGDTQYF
TRBJ2-1,14,.,TRBV29-1,CSVDQDFDGNEQFF
TRBJ2-1,15,TRBD2,TRBV7-2,CASSLGLDSYNEQFF
TRBJ2-1,15,TRBD2,TRBV7-9,CASSSPAGSYNEQFF
TRBJ2-7,14,TRBD1,TRBV6-1,CASSVDRDPYEQYF
TRBJ2-7,15,.,TRBV29-1,CSVGVAGVGSYEQYF
TRBJ2-7,15,.,TRBV6-4,CASSGLTLSSYEQYF
TRBJ2-3,14,.,TRBV27,CASSSGGYTDTQYF
TRBJ2-3,16,TRBD2,TRBV5-4,CASSPDLAGSTDTQYF
TRBJ2-7,15,.,TRBV9,CASSVGSRYSYEQYF
TRBJ2-7,13,TRBD2,TRBV9,CASSAGGSGISYF
TRBJ1-4,14,TRBD1,TRBV30,CAWSTGGTNEKLFF
TRBJ2-1,15,TRBD2,TRBV30,CAWSAGTSAYNEQFF
TRBJ1-4,16,TRBD1,TRBV5-1,CASSLAARTGYEKLFF
TRBJ2-1,15,TRBD1,TRBV7-2,CASSGTGGPYNEQFF
TRBJ2-2,14,.,TRBV4-3,CASSRQAISGELFF
TRBJ2-7,14,TRBD2,TRBV6-5,CASLLSGTPYEQYF
TRBJ2-7,11,.,TRBV20-1,CSARSKREQYF
TRBJ1-2,12,TRBD1,TRBV6-6,CASGLGQGALTF
TRBJ2-1,15,TRBD2,TRBV9,CASSELAGGDNEQFF
TRBJ1-1,15,.,TRBV5-4,CASSPRQAVSTEAFF
TRBJ2-1,14,TRBD2,TRBV29-1,CSVGGLAERGEQFF
TRBJ1-1,11,.,TRBV6-6,CATSGNTEAFF
TRBJ2-2,14,.,TRBV27,CASSSAGNTGELFF
TRBJ2-2,15,.,TRBV7-9,CASSLAEAGTGELFF
TRBJ2-2,16,TRBD1,TRBV28,CASSPGTATNTGELFF
TRBJ2-7,16,TRBD2,TRBV27,CASSLSLAGVAYEQYF
TRBJ2-1,15,.,TRBV6-4,CASSDPFGRVNEQFF
TRBJ2-5,18,TRBD2,TRBV9,CASSNMNPGLAGQETQYF
TRBJ1-1,14,.,TRBV6-6,CASTLKAEDTEAFF
TRBJ2-7,15,.,TRBV11-1,CASSPPQGSSYEQYF